This T cell receptor beta chain is drawn from a study of T cells in pancreatic ductal adenocarcinoma. Broader study findings: The resected cohort was biased toward the minority with early-stage disease.

Selected pancreatic ductal adenocarcinoma patients had undergone surgery without neoadjuvant therapy. Points on this clone: What it recognizes is unknown.

Here immunoSEQ multiplex PCR was the method, and the copy in TCRdb shows in-frame clones only, minus some. The sample yields just under 2,500 clones, over 80% seen once. Germline V gives CDR1 MNHNS, CDR2 SASEGT. V lost 1 base to trimming and J lost 8 bases; unmatched junction nucleotides: 15. The CDR3 runs to 18 residues. The source is a human donor with pancreatic ductal adenocarcinoma. The V gene is TRBV6-1, the J gene TRBJ2-3; 10 nucleotides align to TRBD2. The sample consisted of pancreatic tumor tissue. CDR3 region: CASSEVRGESGTSATQYF. CDR3 in DNA: TGTGCCAGCAGTGAAGTGCGGGGAGAATCCGGGACTAGCGCTACGCAGTATTTT.